Presented here are 13 T cell receptor beta chains from one specimen sequenced in a study of CD8 T cells in ankylosing spondylitis. Findings of the study overall: What appeared characteristic of ankylosing spondylitis blood was a TCR beta motif of under 10 highly homologous variants.

Which antigens these TCRs recognize remains unknown. TCRdb reanalysed the 5' RACE reads using MiXCR and keeps one entry per CDR3 protein. The sample holds roughly 470,000 distinct CDR3 sequences, roughly 27% seen once. The sequencing input was blood, either unsorted or a sorted T cell fraction (not recorded which). The receptors shown here come from a male donor with ankylosing spondylitis.

The genes are TRBV6-1 and TRBJ2-7, with 9 bases that match TRBD1. The CDR3 spans 14 residues. Germline V gene data show CDR1 as MNHNS and CDR2 as SASEGT. The junction had 6 bases not matched to a gene; V was cut back by 6 bases and J by 3 bases. In DNA form, the CDR3 reads TGTGCCAGCAGGACCGGGACAGGGAACTACGAGCAGTACGTC. Translated, it gives CASRTGTGNYEQYV.

This clonotype has at least ten counts. The chain couples TRBV18 to TRBJ2-1, with 11 bases fitting TRBD2. The CDR3 is 15 residues long. Looked up from germline, CDR1 is KGHSH and CDR2 is LQKENI. The ends lost 8 bases at V and 2 bases at J; junction bases unmatched: 5. The CDR3 here is CASSPLAGAYNEQFF. DNA of the CDR3: TGTGCCAGCAGCCCACTAGCGGGAGCCTACAATGAGCAGTTCTTC.

This clonotype was found a few times. This chain joins TRBV5-1 and TRBJ2-7, with 7 bases fitting TRBD1. Germline CDR1 is SGHRS and CDR2 is YFSETQ. Losses at the gene ends were 5 bases for V and 3 bases for J; bases not matched to a gene: 5. This CDR3 has 13 residues. CDR3 bases: TGCGCCAGCAGTCGGCAGGGGGTCTACGAGCAGTACTTC. As protein: CASSRQGVYEQYF.

The chain recombines TRBV5-5 with TRBJ2-3; possibly TRBD1 or TRBD2 for D (6 bases each). The CDR3 is made up of 16 amino acids. The V end was cut by 3 bases, the J end by 2 bases, with 16 bases between. Per germline, CDR1 SGHKS and CDR2 YYEKEE (reference sequence). The CDR3 is CASSSEGRGYTDTQYF. The CDR3, as DNA: TGTGCCAGCAGCTCGGAGGGCAGGGGCTACACAGATACGCAGTATTTT.

The chain carries TRBV29-1 and TRBJ2-1; no clear D gene. Trimming shortened V by 8 bases and J by 0 bases, and 14 bases separated the two germline ends. Germline V gives CDR1 SQVTM, CDR2 ANQGSEA. This CDR3 region has 14 residues. The CDR3 loop reads CSSKPSSSYNEQFF. Here the CDR3 DNA reads TGCAGCTCAAAACCATCAAGCTCCTACAATGAGCAGTTCTTC.

V usage is TRBV12-3 or TRBV12-4 and J usage is TRBJ1-1; TRBD1 matches 9 bases. V shed 5 bases and J 5 bases; nucleotides not matched to a gene: 9. CDR3 length: 15 residues. This CDR3 is CASSQWDRVGTEAFF. CDR3 nucleotide sequence: TGTGCCAGCAGTCAGTGGGACAGGGTTGGGACTGAAGCTTTCTTT.

This clonotype has just one count. The chain recombines TRBV2 with TRBJ2-6; 7 bases are a match to TRBD1. The V gene's germline CDR1 is SNHLY and CDR2 FYNNEI. This CDR3 region has 17 residues. V shed 5 bases and J 0 bases; nucleotides not matched to a gene: 7. CDR3 coding DNA: TGTGCCAGCAGTAGGGACAGTGAAATCTCTGGGGCCAACGTCCTGACTTTC. Its protein product is CASSRDSEISGANVLTF.

This clonotype was detected a few times. The chain couples TRBV5-1 to TRBJ2-7; 7 bases line up with TRBD2. The V gene's germline CDR1 is SGHRS and CDR2 YFSETQ. There are 13 residues in the CDR3. V shed 4 bases and J 7 bases; nucleotides not matched to a gene: 8. Here the CDR3 reads CASSVPPGGEQYF. CDR3 coding DNA: TGCGCCAGCAGCGTGCCGCCGGGAGGTGAGCAGTACTTC.

The chain uses TRBV2 and TRBJ2-7, with D uncertain. The CDR3 is 11 amino acids. Germline assignment: CDR1 SNHLY and CDR2 FYNNEI. Trimming left V 7 bases short and J 7 bases short, with 11 bases between. CDR3 protein: CASKFGFEQYF. The CDR3 DNA follows: TGTGCCAGCAAATTTGGTTTTGAGCAGTACTTC.

This clonotype appeared a few times. The V gene is TRBV20-1, the J gene TRBJ2-7; 11 bases align to TRBD2. After removal of 6 bases from V and 1 base from J, the junction contained 5 bases not matched to a gene. This CDR3 is 14 amino acids long. Germline V gene sequence: CDR1 DFQATT, CDR2 SNEGSKA (reference sequence). In DNA, the CDR3 is TGCAGTGCCACACTAGCGGGAGAGTCCTACGAGCAGTACTTC. It yields the protein CSATLAGESYEQYF.

V and J are TRBV7-9 and TRBJ1-1; 7 bases fit TRBD1. The trim removed 5 bases at V and 6 bases at J, leaving 9 bases unmatched. This CDR3 contains 14 residues. In germline, CDR1 is SEHNR, CDR2 FQNEAQ (reference sequence). The CDR3 loop is CASSLEGALAEAFF. The CDR3 DNA is TGTGCCAGCAGCCTAGAGGGGGCGTTGGCTGAAGCTTTCTTT.

The CDR3 loop reads CASSQGQFRNTIYF. The CDR3 nucleotides are TGTGCCAGCAGCCAAGGACAGTTTAGAAACACCATATATTTT. The V call is TRBV4-2, the J call TRBJ1-3; D is possibly TRBD1 (5 bases). Between the trimmed V and J ends, which lost 1 base and 5 bases, there was a span of 9 bases. The CDR3 consists of 14 residues. CDR1 and CDR2 from the germline V gene are LGHNA and YNFKEQ.

The chain has TRBV11-1 and TRBJ2-1, with 11 bases identical to TRBD1. The CDR3 covers 20 residues. Germline V gene lookup returns CDR1 SGHAT and CDR2 FQDESV (reference sequence). Trimming removed 6 bases from V and 5 bases from J; junction bases left unmatched: 21. CDR3 protein: CASRPRTGGSIGLGNNEQFF. The CDR3 region has the DNA TGTGCCAGCAGGCCTCGGACAGGGGGCTCGATTGGACTAGGTAACAATGAGCAGTTCTTC. The full variable domain, with the rest looked up from reference TRBV11-1 and TRBJ2-1, is EAEVAQSPRYKITEKSQAVAFWCDPISGHATLYWYRQILGQGPELLVQFQDESVVDDSQLPKDRFSAERLKGVDSTLKIQPAELGDSAMYLCASRPRTGGSIGLGNNEQFFGPGTRLTVL.